This is a list of T cell receptor beta chains from one sample in a study of early T cells in non-severe SARS-CoV-2 infection. TCRdb called the 5' RACE reads again in MiXCR, with one record for every CDR3 protein. There are 50,000 or so distinct CDR3 sequences in the sample; 4.5% to 7% occur only once, and under 6% lies in the top ten. Sequencing was done on a sample of whole blood. The source is an adult who was a healthcare worker with PCR-confirmed SARS-CoV-2 infection or an uninfected control (not recorded which). The CDR3 runs from the conserved cysteine through the conserved F or W. D genes are given only for firm matches. Size tells how often a clone was seen (once, few, many) or the class of an expanded clone, and some rows leave it out.

cdr3_aa: CASSSGTGELFF
cdr3_nt: TGTGCCAGCAGCTCTGGAACCGGGGAGCTGTTTTTT
d_call: -
clone_size: -
j_call: TRBJ2-2
v_call: TRBV11-2

cdr3_aa: CASSPQSRDRYGYTF
cdr3_nt: TGCGCCAGCAGCCCCCAGTCCCGGGACAGATATGGCTACACCTTC
d_call: TRBD1
clone_size: many
j_call: TRBJ1-2
v_call: TRBV5-1

cdr3_aa: CASSLGQGAVEQYF
cdr3_nt: TGTGCCAGCTCACTCGGACAGGGGGCGGTCGAGCAGTACTTC
d_call: TRBD1
clone_size: many
j_call: TRBJ2-7
v_call: TRBV18

cdr3_aa: CASSEGQEQFF
cdr3_nt: TGTGCCAGCAGTGAAGGGCAAGAGCAGTTCTTC
d_call: -
clone_size: few
j_call: TRBJ2-1
v_call: TRBV25-1

cdr3_aa: CASRTPPEETQYF
cdr3_nt: TGTGCCAGCAGAACTCCCCCGGAAGAGACCCAGTACTTC
d_call: -
clone_size: many
j_call: TRBJ2-5
v_call: TRBV7-6

cdr3_aa: CASSLARRELAKNIQYF
cdr3_nt: TGCGCCAGCAGCTTGGCCAGGCGGGAGTTAGCCAAAAACATTCAGTACTTC
d_call: TRBD2
clone_size: many
j_call: TRBJ2-4
v_call: TRBV5-1

cdr3_aa: CASSLEGTGVYEQYF
cdr3_nt: TGTGCCAGCAGCTTAGAGGGGACAGGGGTCTACGAGCAGTACTTC
d_call: TRBD1
clone_size: few
j_call: TRBJ2-7
v_call: TRBV7-2

cdr3_aa: CSVEADIGILAKNIQYF
cdr3_nt: TGCAGCGTTGAAGCCGATATAGGCATTCTAGCCAAAAACATTCAGTACTTC
d_call: -
clone_size: many
j_call: TRBJ2-4
v_call: TRBV29-1

cdr3_aa: CASSYSLGAGANVLTF
cdr3_nt: TGTGCCAGCAGTTACTCGTTGGGTGCGGGGGCCAACGTCCTGACTTTC
d_call: -
clone_size: many
j_call: TRBJ2-6
v_call: TRBV6-6

cdr3_aa: CASSERLWDEQFF
cdr3_nt: TGTGCCAGCAGTGAGCGACTTTGGGATGAGCAGTTCTTC
d_call: -
clone_size: many
j_call: TRBJ2-1
v_call: TRBV6-6

cdr3_aa: CASSRTGGGYTF
cdr3_nt: TGTGCCAGCAGTCGGACAGGGGGAGGCTACACCTTC
d_call: TRBD1
clone_size: many
j_call: TRBJ1-2
v_call: TRBV12-3/TRBV12-4

cdr3_aa: CASSQGTENQPQHF
cdr3_nt: TGTGCCAGCAGCCAAGGGACAGAAAATCAGCCCCAGCATTTT
d_call: -
clone_size: many
j_call: TRBJ1-5
v_call: TRBV4-2

cdr3_aa: CASSLGLINQPQHF
cdr3_nt: TGTGCCAGTAGTTTGGGACTAATCAATCAGCCCCAGCATTTT
d_call: -
clone_size: many
j_call: TRBJ1-5
v_call: TRBV19

cdr3_aa: CSASLGGREAFF
cdr3_nt: TGCAGTGCTAGTCTCGGGGGGCGGGAGGCTTTCTTT
d_call: -
clone_size: many
j_call: TRBJ1-1
v_call: TRBV20-1

cdr3_aa: CASSSRKGQFGTQYF
cdr3_nt: TGTGCCAGCAGCTCACGAAAGGGCCAATTCGGTACGCAGTATTTT
d_call: -
clone_size: -
j_call: TRBJ2-3
v_call: TRBV7-3

cdr3_aa: CASSPDQGGDYGYTF
cdr3_nt: TGCGCCAGCAGCCCGGACCAGGGAGGGGACTATGGCTACACCTTC
d_call: -
clone_size: many
j_call: TRBJ1-2
v_call: TRBV4-3

cdr3_aa: CASNPGQGSYYGYTF
cdr3_nt: TGTGCCAGTAACCCGGGACAGGGAAGCTATTATGGCTACACCTTC
d_call: TRBD1
clone_size: many
j_call: TRBJ1-2
v_call: TRBV19

cdr3_aa: CASSLTGLAFSGNTIYF
cdr3_nt: TGTGCCAGCAGCTTGACAGGGCTAGCGTTCTCTGGAAACACCATATATTTT
d_call: TRBD1
clone_size: many
j_call: TRBJ1-3
v_call: TRBV7-9

cdr3_aa: CASSLGQGHLGEQYF
cdr3_nt: TGTGCCAGCAGCTTGGGTCAGGGGCACTTAGGGGAGCAGTACTTC
d_call: -
clone_size: many
j_call: TRBJ2-7
v_call: TRBV7-2

cdr3_aa: CASSLRRALGVYGYTF
cdr3_nt: TGCGCCAGCAGCCTCCGGAGGGCCCTGGGGGTCTATGGCTACACCTTC
d_call: -
clone_size: many
j_call: TRBJ1-2
v_call: TRBV4-1

cdr3_aa: CASSLYRGTEAFF
cdr3_nt: TGCGCCAGCAGTTTATACCGCGGGACTGAAGCTTTCTTT
d_call: -
clone_size: -
j_call: TRBJ1-1
v_call: TRBV10-1

cdr3_aa: CASSFLTGVKAYPLHF
cdr3_nt: TGTGCCAGCAGCTTCCTAACGGGAGTCAAGGCTTATCCCCTCCACTTT
d_call: -
clone_size: many
j_call: TRBJ1-6
v_call: TRBV7-2

cdr3_aa: CSVGKGPGELFF
cdr3_nt: TGCAGCGTTGGAAAAGGGCCCGGGGAGCTGTTTTTT
d_call: -
clone_size: many
j_call: TRBJ2-2
v_call: TRBV29-1

cdr3_aa: CASSPGQASTDTQYF
cdr3_nt: TGTGCCAGCAGCCCCGGCCAGGCGAGCACAGATACGCAGTATTTT
d_call: -
clone_size: many
j_call: TRBJ2-3
v_call: TRBV7-9

cdr3_aa: CSARTRWASDYNEQFF
cdr3_nt: TGCAGTGCTAGGACGCGTTGGGCTAGCGACTACAATGAGCAGTTCTTC
d_call: -
clone_size: many
j_call: TRBJ2-1
v_call: TRBV20-1

cdr3_aa: CASGLEARGWVRTYEQYF
cdr3_nt: TGTGCTAGTGGTTTGGAAGCCAGAGGATGGGTCAGGACCTACGAGCAGTACTTC
d_call: -
clone_size: many
j_call: TRBJ2-7
v_call: TRBV12-5

cdr3_aa: CASSLGDNAGYGYTF
cdr3_nt: TGTGCCAGCAGCTTAGGGGACAACGCGGGCTATGGCTACACCTTC
d_call: -
clone_size: many
j_call: TRBJ1-2
v_call: TRBV5-6

cdr3_aa: CASSPIGLAGNSDTQYF
cdr3_nt: TGTGCCAGCAGCCCGATCGGGTTAGCGGGAAATTCAGATACGCAGTATTTT
d_call: TRBD2
clone_size: many
j_call: TRBJ2-3
v_call: TRBV5-4

cdr3_aa: CASSQGQGYGYTF
cdr3_nt: TGCGCCAGCAGCCAAGGACAGGGTTATGGCTACACCTTC
d_call: TRBD1
clone_size: many
j_call: TRBJ1-2
v_call: TRBV4-3

cdr3_aa: CASNPRALAGGSLYNEQFF
cdr3_nt: TGTGCCAGCAACCCTAGGGCCCTAGCGGGAGGATCTCTCTACAATGAGCAGTTCTTC
d_call: TRBD2
clone_size: many
j_call: TRBJ2-1
v_call: TRBV7-8

cdr3_aa: CASSYSIKKSSYEQYF
cdr3_nt: TGTGCCAGCAGTTACTCTATTAAGAAGAGCTCCTACGAGCAGTACTTC
d_call: -
clone_size: -
j_call: TRBJ2-7
v_call: TRBV6-5

cdr3_aa: CASSEEGRGRNNEQFF
cdr3_nt: TGTGCCAGCAGTGAAGAGGGCAGGGGCCGAAACAATGAGCAGTTCTTC
d_call: -
clone_size: -
j_call: TRBJ2-1
v_call: TRBV6-1

cdr3_aa: CASSLAAVGVDTQYF
cdr3_nt: TGCGCCAGCAGCTTGGCCGCTGTAGGGGTGGATACGCAGTATTTT
d_call: -
clone_size: many
j_call: TRBJ2-3
v_call: TRBV5-1

cdr3_aa: CASSLGTGVDYGYTF
cdr3_nt: TGTGCCAGCAGCCTGGGGACAGGGGTGGACTATGGCTACACCTTC
d_call: TRBD1
clone_size: -
j_call: TRBJ1-2
v_call: TRBV7-6

cdr3_aa: CASSQVGGTPYNEQFF
cdr3_nt: TGCGCCAGCAGCCAAGTCGGCGGGACACCTTACAATGAGCAGTTCTTC
d_call: -
clone_size: many
j_call: TRBJ2-1
v_call: TRBV4-3

cdr3_aa: CASSQSKLGTGGANSSYNEQFF
cdr3_nt: TGCGCCAGCAGTCAATCGAAATTAGGGACAGGGGGGGCGAATAGCTCCTACAATGAGCAGTTCTTC
d_call: TRBD1
clone_size: many
j_call: TRBJ2-1
v_call: TRBV23-1

cdr3_aa: CASSSRGGSGASTDTQYF
cdr3_nt: TGTGCCAGCAGCTCCCGAGGAGGGAGCGGGGCCAGCACAGATACGCAGTATTTT
d_call: TRBD2
clone_size: many
j_call: TRBJ2-3
v_call: TRBV7-6

cdr3_aa: CASSSNREDSPLHF
cdr3_nt: TGCGCCAGCAGTTCGAACAGGGAAGATTCACCCCTCCACTTT
d_call: -
clone_size: once
j_call: TRBJ1-6
v_call: TRBV5-1

cdr3_aa: CASSRTGGNEQFF
cdr3_nt: TGTGCCAGCAGCCGGACCGGGGGAAATGAGCAGTTCTTC
d_call: -
clone_size: many
j_call: TRBJ2-1
v_call: TRBV7-9

cdr3_aa: CASSLNPAGGSSYEQYF
cdr3_nt: TGTGCCAGCAGCTTAAATCCGGCGGGGGGGAGCTCCTACGAGCAGTACTTC
d_call: TRBD2
clone_size: many
j_call: TRBJ2-7
v_call: TRBV7-6

cdr3_aa: CAKTPGRNIFASQYF
cdr3_nt: TGTGCCAAAACTCCGGGACGGAACATTTTTGCGTCCCAGTACTTC
d_call: -
clone_size: -
j_call: TRBJ2-5
v_call: TRBV14

cdr3_aa: CASSLLAGSNEQYF
cdr3_nt: TGTGCCAGCAGCCTCCTAGCGGGATCAAACGAGCAGTACTTC
d_call: TRBD2
clone_size: many
j_call: TRBJ2-7
v_call: TRBV5-6